One sample yielded the 27 T cell receptor beta chains listed below, sequenced in a study of cytomegalovirus exposure and HLA in healthy donors. Use of 60 Vbeta and 13 Jbeta primers characterized the PCR. Sequenced by immunoSEQ multiplex PCR; TCRdb stores in-frame clones only, minus some. Of about 140,000 clones in the sample, 75% to 80% are singletons; the top ten hold around 3.7%. Sequenced material: PBMCs. Receptors were obtained from a male donor in good health and CMV-seronegative.

The CDR3: CASSLSEGSTEAFF. The DNA of the CDR3 is TGCGCCAGCAGCTTGTCGGAGGGTAGTACTGAAGCTTTCTTT. The chain employs TRBV5-1 and TRBJ1-1; D gene uncertain. The CDR3 is made up of 14 amino acids. Trimming stripped 1 base from V and 5 bases from J, with 12 bases between. Germline lookup yields CDR1 SGHRS and CDR2 YFSETQ.

The CDR3 reads CASSTRLAGVVEQFF. The CDR3 nucleotides read TGTGCCAGCAGCACCCGACTAGCGGGAGTTGTTGAGCAGTTCTTC. The chain recombines TRBV7-3 with TRBJ2-1, with 12 bases fitting TRBD2. The junction had 8 bases not matched to a gene; V was cut back by 5 bases and J by 9 bases. Looked up from germline, CDR1 is SGHTA and CDR2 is FQGTGA. The CDR3 has 15 amino acids. The whole variable domain, remainder taken from reference TRBV7-3 and TRBJ2-1, is GAGVSQTPSNKVTEKGKYVELRCDPISGHTALYWYRQSLGQGPEFLIYFQGTGAADDSGLPNDRFFAVRPEGSVSTLKIQRTERGDSAVYLCASSTRLAGVVEQFFGPGTRLTVL.

The chain is built from TRBV7-3 and TRBJ2-3; the D is unclear. The CDR3 loop spans 15 amino acids. Trimming stripped 1 base from V and 7 bases from J, with 15 bases between. Germline CDR1 and CDR2: SGHTA and FQGTGA. The CDR3: CASSLRPSAPYTQYF. Here the CDR3 DNA reads TGTGCCAGCAGCTTAAGGCCCAGCGCCCCGTATACGCAGTATTTT.

This sequence joins TRBV27 and TRBJ1-1; a possible D gene is TRBD1 (6 bases). The V and J ends lost 1 base and 0 bases respectively, with 12 bases between them. Germline loops: CDR1 MNHEY, CDR2 SMNVEV (reference sequence). The CDR3 runs to 16 residues. The chain's CDR3 is CASSLYTGLMNTEAFF. The CDR3 DNA sequence: TGTGCCAGCAGTTTATATACAGGGTTAATGAACACTGAAGCTTTCTTT.

The V gene is TRBV5-5, the J gene TRBJ2-4, with 7 bases lining up with TRBD2. The CDR3 spans 15 residues. V trimming: 0 bases; J trimming: 1 base; junction bases outside the gene matches: 1. Germline CDR1 is SGHKS and CDR2 is YYEKEE (reference sequence). CDR3 loop: CASSLEAGAKNIQYF. The CDR3 DNA is TGTGCCAGCAGCTTGGAAGCGGGGGCCAAAAACATTCAGTACTTC.

The gene calls are TRBV4-1 and TRBJ1-2, with D possibly being TRBD1 (5 bases). Germline lookup yields CDR1 MGHRA and CDR2 YSYEKL. V lost 3 bases and J lost 8, with 19 bases in between. There are 15 residues in the CDR3. The CDR3 region is CASSHAPGNPGGYTF. CDR3 sequence (DNA): TGCGCCAGCAGCCACGCCCCAGGGAACCCCGGGGGCTACACCTTC.

V usage is TRBV27 and J usage is TRBJ2-7; no clear D gene. The CDR3 extends over 14 amino acids. The germline V and J ends were trimmed by 2 bases and 0 bases, with 8 bases remaining between them. Germline V gene sequence: CDR1 MNHEY, CDR2 SMNVEV (reference sequence). The CDR3 coding sequence is TGTGCCAGCAGTTTAGGCCAGGACTCCTACGAGCAGTACTTC. Protein sequence: CASSLGQDSYEQYF.

V and J are TRBV28 and TRBJ1-2; 7 nucleotides match TRBD1. Germline loops: CDR1 MDHEN, CDR2 SYDVKM. The CDR3 has 13 amino acids. The V gene end was trimmed by 6 bases and the J gene end by 7 bases; junction bases not matched to a gene: 8. Here the CDR3 DNA reads TGTGCCAGCAGGACGACAGGGACGAGTGGCTACACCTTC. It specifies CASRTTGTSGYTF.

The gene calls are TRBV27 and TRBJ1-1; D is possibly TRBD1 (6 bases). Germline-derived CDR1 and CDR2 are MNHEY and SMNVEV (reference sequence). V lost 8 bases to trimming and J lost 0 bases, with 13 bases between them. The CDR3 loop spans 14 amino acids. CDR3 DNA sequence: TGTGCCAGCCTAAGAGGGACAATGAACACTGAAGCTTTCTTT. Translating gives CASLRGTMNTEAFF.

V and J are TRBV11-1 and TRBJ2-3; 8 positions agree with TRBD1. J was trimmed by 2 bases and V by 5 bases; bases with no gene match: 6. The CDR3 is 15 amino acids. Germline loops: CDR1 SGHAT, CDR2 FQDESV (reference sequence). The CDR3 DNA follows: TGTGCCAGCAGCCGGGACAGGCGATACACAGATACGCAGTATTTT. As protein: CASSRDRRYTDTQYF.

The rearrangement joins TRBV5-1 to TRBJ2-1; no clear D gene. The CDR3 runs 15 residues. Per germline, CDR1 SGHRS and CDR2 YFSETQ. Trimming pared 4 bases from V and 4 bases from J, leaving 15 bases between. The CDR3 protein is CASSAARLIYNEQFF. CDR3 DNA: TGCGCCAGCAGCGCGGCCCGCCTTATTTACAATGAGCAGTTCTTC.

The J gene is TRBJ1-6, the V gene TRBV7-9; no clear D gene. Germline lookup yields CDR1 SEHNR and CDR2 FQNEAQ (reference sequence). The germline V and J ends were trimmed by 2 bases and 0 bases, with 11 bases remaining between them. The CDR3 spans 17 residues. CDR3 sequence (DNA): TGTGCCAGCAGCTTAACCACTGGTGGCTCCTATAATTCACCCCTCCACTTT. Translation: CASSLTTGGSYNSPLHF.

The CDR3 DNA sequence: TGTGCCAGCAGTTCTACGCTGGGAGCTGGGGCCAACGTCCTGACTTTC. Its protein product is CASSSTLGAGANVLTF. The chain employs TRBV28 and TRBJ2-6; TRBD2 is a possible D gene (5 bases). The CDR3 has 16 residues. Germline CDR1 reads MDHEN; CDR2 reads SYDVKM. Deletions cut 4 bases from V and 2 bases from J, with 12 bases between.

The chain combines TRBV2 with TRBJ2-7; 7 positions match TRBD1. V gave up 5 bases and J gave up 6 bases; unmatched junction bases: 7. Germline CDR1 is SNHLY and CDR2 is FYNNEI. This CDR3 has 13 amino acids. The CDR3 sequence: CASSLTTGVEQYF. CDR3 nucleotide sequence: TGTGCCAGCAGTCTCACAACAGGGGTCGAGCAGTACTTC.

The chain joins TRBV2 to TRBJ2-2; D is unclear. This CDR3 spans 14 amino acids. V shed 8 bases and J shed 1 base, with 11 bases lying between them. Germline loops: CDR1 SNHLY, CDR2 FYNNEI. DNA of the CDR3: TGTGCCAGCGGCACAGCAATGAACACCGGGGAGCTGTTTTTT. Translating gives CASGTAMNTGELFF.

The rearrangement joins TRBV5-8 to TRBJ2-7; TRBD1 matches at 7 bases. Germline V gene lookup returns CDR1 SGHTS and CDR2 YDEGEE. V shed 1 base and J 3 bases; nucleotides not matched to a gene: 7. This CDR3 has 15 amino acids. CDR3 DNA sequence: TGTGCCAGCAGCTTGATCCCCGGGACAGTCTACGAGCAGTACTTC. This translates into CASSLIPGTVYEQYF. The entire variable domain, with the rest obtained from reference TRBV5-8 and TRBJ2-7, is as follows: EAGVTQSPTHLIKTRGQQATLRCSPISGHTSVYWYQQALGLGLQFLLWYDEGEERNRGNFPPRFSGRQFPNYSSELNVNALELEDSALYLCASSLIPGTVYEQYFGPGTRLTVT.

About this clone: A read error may produce the germline difference seen at one junction end. The V and J genes are TRBV7-2 and TRBJ2-1, with 7 bases fitting TRBD2. Germline V CDR1 and CDR2: SGHTA, FQGNSA. The length of the CDR3 is 15 residues. CDR3 DNA sequence: TGTGCCAGCAGCTGGGAGGGGAGCTCCTACAATGAGCAGCTCTTC. This codes for CASSWEGSSYNEQLF.

On this clone: The sample has other DNA sequences that encode this CDR3 too. The chain's CDR3 is CASSLGRVNTEAFF. In DNA form, the CDR3 reads TGTGCCAGCAGCTTGGGACGGGTGAACACTGAAGCTTTCTTT. The chain uses TRBV5-6 and TRBJ1-1; D uncertain. Germline CDR1 is SGHDT and CDR2 is YYEEEE. V shed 0 bases and J shed 0 bases, with 6 bases lying between them. There are 14 residues in the CDR3.

V gene TRBV6-5 combines with J gene TRBJ1-1, with 7 bases identical to TRBD1. The CDR3 spans 14 residues. Germline V gene sequence: CDR1 MNHEY, CDR2 SVGAGI. Trimming cost V 6 bases and J 1 base; bases outside gene matches: 5. The CDR3 loop is CASREQGWNTEAFF. CDR3 sequence (DNA): TGTGCCAGCAGAGAACAGGGGTGGAACACTGAAGCTTTCTTT.

The chain combines TRBV27 with TRBJ1-1, with D unresolved. Trimming cost V 5 bases and J 1 base, with 8 bases left between them. Germline values: CDR1 MNHEY, CDR2 SMNVEV (reference sequence). The CDR3 runs 13 residues. CDR3 protein: CASSLRQNTEAFF. CDR3 bases: TGTGCCAGCAGTCTCCGACAGAACACTGAAGCTTTCTTT.

The chain carries TRBV18 and TRBJ2-7, with D unclear. V lost 3 bases and J lost 0, with 12 bases in between. The germline V gene has CDR1 KGHSH and CDR2 LQKENI. CDR3 length: 15 amino acids. CDR3 in DNA: TGTGCCAGCTCACCCCCCCCTCCTAGCTCCTACGAGCAGTACTTC. Translating it yields CASSPPPPSSYEQYF.

The J gene is TRBJ2-1, the V gene TRBV7-9; 15 bases align to TRBD2. Losses at the gene ends were 5 bases for V and 7 bases for J; bases not matched to a gene: 9. Germline loops: CDR1 SEHNR, CDR2 FQNEAQ (reference sequence). This CDR3 is 17 amino acids long. Here the CDR3 reads CASSRRTSGRAENEQFF. The CDR3 nucleotides are TGTGCCAGCAGCCGTCGGACTAGCGGGAGGGCAGAGAATGAGCAGTTCTTC.

The gene calls are TRBV7-9 and TRBJ1-2, with TRBD1 as a possible D gene (5 bases). Between the trimmed V and J ends, which lost 3 bases and 5 bases, there was a span of 16 bases. The CDR3 is 15 residues long. Per germline, CDR1 SEHNR and CDR2 FQNEAQ (reference sequence). The CDR3 DNA follows: TGTGCCAGCAGCTTCCTCCCAGGGCTAAATTATGGCTACACCTTC. Translating gives CASSFLPGLNYGYTF. Based on the CDR3 plus reference TRBV7-9 and TRBJ1-2, the full variable domain is DTGVSQNPRHKITKRGQNVTFRCDPISEHNRLYWYRQTLGQGPEFLTYFQNEAQLEKSRLLSDRFSAERPKGSFSTLEIQRTEQGDSAMYLCASSFLPGLNYGYTFGSGTRLTVV.

The rearrangement links TRBV27 to TRBJ2-3; 12 positions match TRBD2. After removal of 6 bases from V and 2 bases from J, the junction contained 6 bases not matched to a gene. Looked up from germline, CDR1 is MNHEY and CDR2 is SMNVEV (reference sequence). The CDR3 loop spans 16 amino acids. In DNA, the CDR3 is TGTGCCAGCAGCAAACTAGCGGGGGGCCCCACAGATACGCAGTATTTT. The encoded protein is CASSKLAGGPTDTQYF.

The rearrangement links TRBV6-6 to TRBJ2-3, with D perhaps matching TRBD2 (7 bases). Trimming pared 5 bases from V and 9 bases from J, leaving 9 bases between. Germline V gives CDR1 MNHNY, CDR2 SVGAGI (reference sequence). This CDR3 comprises 11 residues. For the CDR3, the DNA is TGTGCCAGCAGTGAGGGGGGGACGCAGTATTTT. This translates into CASSEGGTQYF.

The rearrangement links TRBV9 to TRBJ2-7; 8 nucleotides align to TRBD1. V shed 4 bases, J shed 1 base, and the junction held 7 bases outside the gene matches. This CDR3 has 15 amino acids. Germline-derived CDR1 and CDR2 are SGDLS and YYNGEE. The CDR3 DNA follows: TGTGCCAGCAGCCCCTTCGACAGGGGTTCCTACGAGCAGTACTTC. The encoded protein is CASSPFDRGSYEQYF.

This clone was observed a handful of times. CDR3 amino acids: CASSQERLEGYTF. DNA of the CDR3: TGTGCCAGCAGCCAAGAGCGATTGGAGGGCTACACCTTC. The chain is built from TRBV4-2 and TRBJ1-2; no definite D call. CDR1 LGHNA and CDR2 YNFKEQ come from the germline V gene. The length of the CDR3 is 13 residues. The V gene lost 0 bases and the J gene lost 8 bases, with 10 bases spanning the gap.